The 23 T cell receptor beta chains below were found in one sample sequenced in a study of CD8 T cells in ankylosing spondylitis (dated by TCRdb to 2015 to 2018). Library construction relied on 5' RACE. Reads for this sample came from an Illumina HiSeq 2500. The public sequencing data were trimmed at Q25 with fastp and processed into clonotypes with MiXCR by TCRdb, which kept only in-frame beta chains. Rows with a matching CDR3 protein are joined into one entry that keeps the most common DNA and genes. A total of about 140,000 distinct CDR3 sequences appear in this sample, around 32% of them only once. Jointly, the top ten make up about 6.3% of the sample. Sample: synovial fluid, either unsorted or a sorted T cell fraction (not recorded which). The receptors shown here come from a male donor with ankylosing spondylitis.

The sample holds a few counts of this clonotype. The chain employs TRBV3-1 and TRBJ2-7, with D uncertain. Germline CDR1 LGHDT, CDR2 YNNKEL (reference sequence). The CDR3 is 12 residues long. Trimming shortened V by 5 bases and J by 9 bases, and 14 bases separated the two germline ends. CDR3 coding DNA: TGTGCCAGCAGCTCCGGACCCCGGGTGCAGTACTTC. It encodes CASSSGPRVQYF.

This clonotype showed up just a few times. The chain couples TRBV20-1 to TRBJ2-5; 10 bases align to TRBD2. J lost 4 bases, V lost 7 bases, and 15 bases had no gene match. Germline loops: CDR1 DFQATT, CDR2 SNEGSKA (reference sequence). The CDR3 contains 16 residues. CDR3 bases: TGCAGTGTCCAGGGTACTAGCGGGATTTACGCAGAGACCCAGTACTTC. This codes for CSVQGTSGIYAETQYF.

The rearrangement uses TRBV6-1 and TRBJ1-2; unclear D gene. The CDR3 is made up of 14 amino acids. Germline assignment: CDR1 MNHNS and CDR2 SASEGT. V shed 6 bases and J shed 2 bases, with 13 bases lying between them. The CDR3 DNA reads as TGTGCCAGCAGCATAGGGCCGATCAACTATGGCTACACCTTC. This gives the protein CASSIGPINYGYTF.

In its sample, this clonotype was seen a few times. The rearrangement joins TRBV3-1 to TRBJ2-5; TRBD2 matches at 12 bases. V dropped 4 bases and J dropped 4; count of bases not matched to a gene: 7. The CDR3 contains 16 residues. The germline V gene has CDR1 LGHDT and CDR2 YNNKEL (reference sequence). CDR3 protein: CASSLQTSGGRETQYF. The CDR3 DNA reads TGTGCCAGCAGCCTCCAGACTAGCGGGGGACGAGAGACCCAGTACTTC.

This clonotype was seen a handful of times. The chain couples TRBV7-2 to TRBJ2-1; TRBD1 or TRBD2 may be the D gene (5 bases each). The germline CDR1 and CDR2 sequences are SGHTA and FQGNSA. The germline V and J ends were trimmed by 2 bases and 5 bases, with 13 bases remaining between them. The CDR3 spans 15 residues. The CDR3 coding sequence is TGTGCCAGCAGCTTAAATTCGGGGCTTAACAATGAGCAGTTCTTC. It yields the protein CASSLNSGLNNEQFF.

There are many counts of this clonotype. V gene TRBV7-9 combines with J gene TRBJ1-4; 7 bases are a match to TRBD1. V gave up 5 bases and J gave up 0 bases; unmatched junction bases: 6. Germline CDR1 is SEHNR and CDR2 is FQNEAQ (reference sequence). The CDR3 spans 16 residues. The CDR3 sequence: CASSVGDSATNEKLFF. In nucleotides, the CDR3 is TGTGCCAGCAGCGTTGGGGACAGCGCAACTAATGAAAAACTGTTTTTT.

The table lists this clonotype with a few counts. This chain joins TRBV15 and TRBJ2-1, with 7 nucleotides matching TRBD1. Unmatched junction bases numbered 11, after V lost 4 bases and J lost 8 bases. The CDR3 spans 15 residues. CDR1 LNHNV and CDR2 YYDKDF come from the germline V gene (reference sequence). The CDR3 reads CATSKDRVRYDEQFF. In DNA form, the CDR3 reads TGTGCCACCAGCAAAGACAGGGTCCGTTACGATGAGCAGTTCTTC.

The chain combines TRBV19 with TRBJ2-5, with D maybe TRBD2 (5 bases). V was shortened by 5 bases and J by 4 bases, with 20 bases between the two germline ends. The CDR3 spans 16 residues. Germline CDR1 reads LNHDA; CDR2 reads SQIVND (reference sequence). The CDR3 DNA reads TGTGCCAGTAGTGGCCGGGGAACCCAGCGGTCAGAGACCCAGTACTTC. Translating gives CASSGRGTQRSETQYF.

This clonotype showed up just a few times. The genes are TRBV12-3 or TRBV12-4 and TRBJ1-4, with TRBD1 as a possible D gene (5 bases). V lost 6 bases to trimming and J lost 10 bases, with 21 bases between them. This CDR3 is 15 amino acids long. CDR3 coding DNA: TGTGCCAGCAGGAGGGTAGGGACCCAGCGAGGAAAACTGTTTTTT. This translates into CASRRVGTQRGKLFF.

The V gene is TRBV12-3 or TRBV12-4, the J gene TRBJ2-2, with TRBD1 identical over 7 bases. CDR3 length: 15 residues. Trimming cost V 5 bases and J 7 bases; bases outside gene matches: 10. In DNA form, the CDR3 reads TGTGCCAGCAGTGGGACAGTGGGGGTGGACGGGGAGCTGTTTTTT. This translates into CASSGTVGVDGELFF.

A few counts support this clonotype. The chain uses TRBV28 and TRBJ2-1; TRBD2 agrees at 8 bases. The CDR3 sequence is 15 residues long. Germline trimming cut 2 bases from V and 8 bases from J; bases unmatched to any gene: 8. The V gene's germline CDR1 is MDHEN and CDR2 SYDVKM. CDR3 DNA sequence: TGTGCCAGCAGTTTAATGCTAGCGGGTCGCGATGAGCAGTTCTTC. The encoded protein is CASSLMLAGRDEQFF.

Relative to its sample, this clonotype is medium-sized. This chain uses TRBV28 with TRBJ2-5; TRBD2 matches at 11 bases. Per germline, CDR1 MDHEN and CDR2 SYDVKM. V shed 2 bases, J shed 2 bases, and the junction held 1 base outside the gene matches. CDR3 length: 15 amino acids. The CDR3: CASSLTSGGQETQYF. The CDR3 nucleotides read TGTGCCAGCAGTTTAACTAGCGGGGGACAAGAGACCCAGTACTTC.

J is TRBJ2-1 and V is TRBV29-1; 9 positions agree with TRBD2. V trimming: 4 bases; J trimming: 7 bases; junction bases outside the gene matches: 11. The germline gives CDR1 SQVTM, CDR2 ANQGSEA. This CDR3 has 15 residues. CDR3 coding DNA: TGCAGCGTTGGGCCAGGCGGGAGGGCTAGGAATGAGCAGTTCTTC. It is translated as CSVGPGGRARNEQFF.

This clonotype was counted at least ten times. This chain links TRBV30 with TRBJ2-7; D is ambiguous. The CDR3 contains 11 residues. From germline, CDR1 is GTSNPN and CDR2 SVGIG (reference sequence). With 2 bases removed from V and 4 bases from J, the gap between germline ends came to 6 bases. In DNA form, the CDR3 reads TGTGCCTGGAGTTACGAGTACGAGCAGTACTTC. Its protein product is CAWSYEYEQYF.

This clonotype occurred a few times. V usage is TRBV18 and J usage is TRBJ2-7, with D maybe TRBD2 (6 bases). V was trimmed by 8 bases and J by 6 bases, leaving 14 bases between them. The CDR3 consists of 12 residues. CDR1 KGHSH and CDR2 LQKENI come from the germline V gene. The DNA for the CDR3 is TGTGCCAGCGGGGGGACGAGGGGCGAGCAGTACTTC. This gives the protein CASGGTRGEQYF. Full variable domain (outside the CDR3, taken from reference TRBV18 and TRBJ2-7): NAGVMQNPRHLVRRRGQEARLRCSPMKGHSHVYWYRQLPEEGLKFMVYLQKENIIDESGMPKERFSAEFPKEGPSILRIQQVVRGDSAAYFCASGGTRGEQYFGPGTRLTVT.

This clonotype was counted ten times or more. V gene TRBV9 combines with J gene TRBJ1-2; no clear D gene. Germline V gives CDR1 SGDLS, CDR2 YYNGEE. This CDR3 has 14 amino acids. The V end was cut by 3 bases, the J end by 3 bases, with 12 bases between. CDR3 in DNA: TGTGCCAGCAGCGCCACCACCGAGGACTATGGCTACACCTTC. It encodes CASSATTEDYGYTF. The full variable domain, in which reference TRBV9 and TRBJ1-2 provide the parts outside the CDR3, is DSGVTQTPKHLITATGQRVTLRCSPRSGDLSVYWYQQSLDQGLQFLIQYYNGEERAKGNILERFSAQQFPDLHSELNLSSLELGDSALYFCASSATTEDYGYTFGSGTRLTVV.

The V and J genes are TRBV7-8 and TRBJ2-1; D unresolved. CDR3 length: 16 amino acids. Germline-derived CDR1 and CDR2 are SGHVS and FQNEAQ. Trimming removed 5 bases from V and 8 bases from J, with 22 bases in between. CDR3 in DNA: TGTGCCAGCAGCCTTTTCCGCAACCTCCGAGTTCATGAGCAGTTCTTC. This codes for CASSLFRNLRVHEQFF.

The sample holds a few counts of this clonotype. This sequence joins TRBV20-1 and TRBJ2-1, with D perhaps assigned TRBD1 or TRBD2 (5 bases each). The CDR3 has 15 residues. In germline, CDR1 is DFQATT, CDR2 SNEGSKA (reference sequence). With 1 base removed from V and 0 bases from J, the gap between germline ends came to 10 bases. CDR3 DNA sequence: TGCAGTGCTAGAGGGGACCAGGGCTCCTACAATGAGCAGTTCTTC. Amino acid sequence: CSARGDQGSYNEQFF.

The rearrangement uses TRBV6-2 or TRBV6-3 and TRBJ2-5, with D possibly TRBD1 on 6 matching bases. The CDR3 is 13 residues long. Per the germline V gene, CDR1 is MNHEY and CDR2 is SVGEGT. V was pared by 8 bases and J by 5 bases, with 15 bases between. CDR3 coding DNA: TGTGCCAGCCTCCGGACAGACTTGGAGACCCAGTACTTC. This translates into CASLRTDLETQYF.

The gene calls are TRBV12-5 and TRBJ1-1; 7 positions agree with TRBD1. Germline V gene lookup returns CDR1 LGHNT and CDR2 FRNRAP. The CDR3 runs to 12 residues. The ends lost 1 base at V and 11 bases at J; junction bases unmatched: 4. CDR3 residues: CASGLDRGSAFF. CDR3 sequence (DNA): TGTGCTAGTGGTTTGGACAGGGGATCGGCTTTCTTT.

V gene TRBV5-1 combines with J gene TRBJ1-5, with D unresolved. Trimming removed 5 bases from V and 5 bases from J, with 11 bases in between. This CDR3 has 13 amino acids. Germline V gene lookup returns CDR1 SGHRS and CDR2 YFSETQ. CDR3 protein: CASSRSGDQPQHF. The CDR3 coding sequence is TGCGCCAGCAGTCGGTCCGGGGATCAGCCCCAGCATTTT.

This clonotype was detected only a few times. The chain carries TRBV12-3 or TRBV12-4 and TRBJ1-5; D gene uncertain. The CDR3 loop spans 14 amino acids. V was pared by 2 bases and J by 1 base, with 6 bases between. The CDR3 sequence: CASSLSGSNQPQHF. CDR3 DNA: TGTGCCAGCAGTTTAAGCGGCAGCAATCAGCCCCAGCATTTT.

This clonotype was seen at least ten times. This chain links TRBV7-9 with TRBJ1-2; D remains unclear. This CDR3 comprises 13 residues. V was clipped by 5 bases and J by 1 base, with 8 bases between them. Germline V gene sequence: CDR1 SEHNR, CDR2 FQNEAQ (reference sequence). CDR3 bases: TGTGCCAGCAGCCCCCTCAGTAACTATGGCTACACCTTC. It is translated as CASSPLSNYGYTF.